The 18 T cell receptor beta chains in this list originate from one sample, sequenced in a study of cytomegalovirus exposure and HLA in healthy donors. The PCR had 60 Vbeta and 13 Jbeta primers. This table comes from immunoSEQ multiplex PCR, and its TCRdb copy is limited to in-frame clones, with some not included. The sample has about 170,000 clones; 70% to 80% are singletons. The sample taken for sequencing was PBMCs. These TCRs come from a young woman in good health and CMV-seropositive.

This clone appeared a single time. J is TRBJ2-1 and V is TRBV11-3, with 10 positions matching TRBD2. Germline V gene data show CDR1 as SGHNT and CDR2 as YENEEA. This CDR3 has 13 residues. Trimming at V came to 1 base and at J to 15 bases, leaving 6 bases not matched to a gene. CDR3 DNA sequence: TGTGCCAGCAGCTTAGGGTCGACTAGCGGGCTGTTCTTC. Protein product: CASSLGSTSGLFF.

The V call is TRBV7-8, the J call TRBJ2-2, with TRBD2 identical over 7 bases. V dropped 0 bases and J dropped 8; count of bases not matched to a gene: 6. Germline V CDR1 and CDR2: SGHVS, FQNEAQ. The CDR3 has 15 amino acids. Here the CDR3 DNA reads TGTGCCAGCAGCTTAGCGGGAGGGCGGGTTGGGGAGCTGTTTTTT. This gives the protein CASSLAGGRVGELFF.

This chain joins TRBV5-1 and TRBJ2-3; perhaps TRBD2 as D (6 bases). V was clipped by 0 bases and J by 3 bases, with 14 bases between them. Germline CDR1 is SGHRS and CDR2 is YFSETQ. This CDR3 spans 16 amino acids. The CDR3 loop reads CASSLVRGRGTDTQYF. CDR3 sequence (DNA): TGCGCCAGCAGCTTGGTCCGGGGCCGGGGGACAGATACGCAGTATTTT.

This chain uses TRBV7-9 with TRBJ1-1; D not resolved. Trimming took 2 bases from V and 1 from J, leaving 17 bases between them. CDR1 and CDR2 (germline): SEHNR, FQNEAQ (reference sequence). The CDR3 totals 17 residues. The CDR3 reads CASSLLVYVGGNTEAFF. The CDR3 DNA is TGTGCCAGCAGCTTATTAGTGTACGTAGGCGGGAACACTGAAGCTTTCTTT.

A few counts support this clone. The V gene is TRBV9, the J gene TRBJ1-1; no reliable D call. Per germline, CDR1 SGDLS and CDR2 YYNGEE. CDR3 length equals 13 residues. V dropped 3 bases and J dropped 2 bases, with 8 bases sitting between them. The CDR3 sequence: CASSAGRNTEAFF. As DNA, the CDR3 is TGTGCCAGCAGCGCTGGGCGAAACACTGAAGCTTTCTTT.

J is TRBJ2-3 and V is TRBV2; possible D gene TRBD2, 5 bases. This CDR3 comprises 15 residues. From germline, CDR1 is SNHLY and CDR2 FYNNEI. Trimming took off 8 bases at V and 0 bases at J, with 15 bases between the two ends. Here the CDR3 DNA reads TGTGCCAGCGGAGTCCCGCGGACTAGCACAGATACGCAGTATTTT. Translated, it gives CASGVPRTSTDTQYF.

The gene calls are TRBV5-1 and TRBJ2-3; 10 bases match TRBD2. V lost 6 bases and J lost 4; bases outside the gene matches: 8. This CDR3 is 15 amino acids long. The germline V gene has CDR1 SGHRS and CDR2 YFSETQ. The CDR3 nucleotides read TGCGCCAGCACCGAAGCGGGAGGGCCCCCAGATACGCAGTATTTT. The encoded protein is CASTEAGGPPDTQYF.

The genes are TRBV11-3 and TRBJ1-1; D gene unclear. This CDR3 is 13 amino acids long. CDR1 is SGHNT, CDR2 YENEEA, per germline. Trimming cost V 5 bases and J 2 bases, with 9 bases left between them. Written as DNA, the CDR3 is TGTGCCAGCAGCCCTATATCTAACACTGAAGCTTTCTTT. Translation gives CASSPISNTEAFF.

The chain recombines TRBV15 with TRBJ2-1, with D possibly matching TRBD2 (5 bases). In germline, CDR1 is LNHNV, CDR2 YYDKDF (reference sequence). The ends were cut back, 3 bases at V and 8 bases at J, with 8 bases in the middle. The CDR3 is 12 amino acids. The CDR3 DNA reads as TGTGCCACCAGCAGGCGGGTTGATGAGCAGTTCTTC. Protein product: CATSRRVDEQFF.

The chain recombines TRBV6-6 with TRBJ1-5; TRBD1 agrees at 9 bases. Germline CDR1 reads MNHNY; CDR2 reads SVGAGI (reference sequence). The CDR3 has 15 residues. The V segment lost 4 bases and the J segment 5 bases; nucleotides outside the gene matches: 6. The CDR3: CASSWPGQGYQPQHF. DNA for the CDR3: TGTGCCAGCAGTTGGCCGGGACAGGGATATCAGCCCCAGCATTTT.

As regards this clone: One end of the junction is discordant with germline, which a read error may explain. This rearrangement joins TRBV2 to TRBJ2-5, with D hard to call. The CDR3 has 11 amino acids. The germline V gene has CDR1 SNHLY and CDR2 FYNNEI. This chain's CDR3 is CASSEEESQYF. The CDR3 DNA follows: TGTGCCAGCAGTGAAGAAGAGTCCCAGTACTTC.

The rearrangement links TRBV7-4 to TRBJ2-5, with a tentative D call TRBD1 (5 bases). Trimming removed 11 bases from V and 4 bases from J, with 14 bases in between. Germline V gene sequence: CDR1 SGHVT, CDR2 SQSDAQ. The CDR3 is 12 residues long. CDR3 DNA sequence: TGTGCCGCGGCCAGGGTAAGAGAGACCCAGTACTTC. Amino acids: CAAARVRETQYF.

V is TRBV27 and J is TRBJ2-1; TRBD2 aligns across 12 bases. Losses at the gene ends were 2 bases for V and 8 bases for J; bases not matched to a gene: 7. This CDR3 comprises 16 residues. Germline V lookup: CDR1 MNHEY, CDR2 SMNVEV (reference sequence). The CDR3 protein is CASSLILAGGLYEQFF. The CDR3 nucleotides are TGTGCCAGCAGTTTAATCCTAGCGGGAGGGTTATATGAGCAGTTCTTC.

The chain uses TRBV7-8 and TRBJ2-6; tentatively, D is TRBD1 (5 bases). CDR1 is SGHVS and CDR2 is FQNEAQ in the germline V gene. This CDR3 is built from 17 residues. V dropped 3 bases and J dropped 0 bases, with 12 bases sitting between them. The chain's CDR3 is CASSFATASSGANVLTF. CDR3 coding DNA: TGTGCCAGCAGCTTTGCGACAGCCTCCTCTGGGGCCAACGTCCTGACTTTC.

The gene calls are TRBV6-6 and TRBJ2-3; 9 bases fit TRBD2. The CDR3 covers 16 residues. In germline, CDR1 is MNHNY, CDR2 SVGAGI (reference sequence). The ends lost 2 bases at V and 0 bases at J; junction bases unmatched: 3. The CDR3 bases are TGTGCCAGCAGTTACGGACTAGCGCGTAGCACAGATACGCAGTATTTT. Encoded protein: CASSYGLARSTDTQYF.

The V gene is TRBV30, the J gene TRBJ2-3; TRBD1 matches 8 bases. Losses at the gene ends were 5 bases for V and 11 bases for J; bases not matched to a gene: 21. The length of the CDR3 is 16 residues. The germline V gene has CDR1 GTSNPN and CDR2 SVGIG (reference sequence). This chain's CDR3 is CAWVDPTGDVDRRQYF. In DNA, the CDR3 is TGTGCCTGGGTTGACCCGACAGGGGACGTAGACCGTAGGCAGTATTTT.

The chain links TRBV13 to TRBJ2-3, with a tentative D call TRBD1 (5 bases). This CDR3 has 15 amino acids. Trimming removed 5 bases at V and 0 bases at J, with 12 bases between. Germline V gene data show CDR1 as PRHDT and CDR2 as FYEKMQ (reference sequence). The chain's CDR3 is CASSPDTTSTDTQYF. Here the CDR3 DNA reads TGTGCCAGCAGCCCGGACACAACAAGCACAGATACGCAGTATTTT.

The DNA for the CDR3 is TGTGCCAGCAGCCCCCAGAGGGGGCTTAATGAAAAACTGTTTTTT. This codes for CASSPQRGLNEKLFF. The rearrangement uses TRBV7-2 and TRBJ1-4, with 7 bases fitting TRBD1. Losses at the gene ends were 5 bases for V and 4 bases for J; bases not matched to a gene: 7. The CDR3 contains 15 residues. Germline V gene sequence: CDR1 SGHTA, CDR2 FQGNSA.